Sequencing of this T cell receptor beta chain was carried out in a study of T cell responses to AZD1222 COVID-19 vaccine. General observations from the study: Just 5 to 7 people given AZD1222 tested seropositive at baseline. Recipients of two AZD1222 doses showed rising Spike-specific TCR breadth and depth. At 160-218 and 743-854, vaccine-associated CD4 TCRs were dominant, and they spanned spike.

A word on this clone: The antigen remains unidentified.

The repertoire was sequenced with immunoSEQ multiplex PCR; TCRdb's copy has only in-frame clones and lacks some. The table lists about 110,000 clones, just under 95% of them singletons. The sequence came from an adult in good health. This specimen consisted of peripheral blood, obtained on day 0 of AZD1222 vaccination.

CDR3 bases: TGCGCCAGCAGCTTAGTGACAGGGGATAATTCACCCCTCCACTTT. Protein sequence: CASSLVTGDNSPLHF. This sequence joins TRBV5-1 and TRBJ1-6, with 8 nucleotides matching TRBD1. CDR3 length: 15 amino acids. Trimming at V came to 2 bases and at J to 5 bases, leaving 3 bases not matched to a gene. Per germline, CDR1 SGHRS and CDR2 YFSETQ.